These 16 T cell receptor beta chains came from one sample sequenced in a study of shared clonotypes between healthy human individuals. The assay was immunoSEQ multiplex PCR, and TCRdb's table has in-frame clones only and misses some. This sample has hundreds of thousands of clones, with around 73% found just once. The sequencing input was memory CD4+ T cells sorted from blood. Subset described: CD45RA-negative fraction. These TCRs come from a woman in her twenties or thirties in good health.

This CDR3 is CASSWGQYSNQPQHF. In DNA, the CDR3 is TGTGCCAGCAGCTGGGGACAATATAGCAATCAGCCCCAGCATTTT. The chain employs TRBV5-8 and TRBJ1-5; tentatively, D is TRBD1 (6 bases). With 3 bases removed from V and 0 bases from J, the gap between germline ends came to 10 bases. This CDR3 is 15 amino acids long. Germline V CDR1 and CDR2: SGHTS, YDEGEE.

This sequence joins TRBV29-1 and TRBJ2-5, with 13 bases matching TRBD2. From germline, CDR1 is SQVTM and CDR2 ANQGSEA. The CDR3 is made up of 15 amino acids. The V segment lost 4 bases and the J segment 4 bases; nucleotides outside the gene matches: 6. This chain's CDR3 is CSVGGTSGIVETQYF. CDR3 coding DNA: TGCAGCGTTGGGGGGACTAGCGGGATTGTAGAGACCCAGTACTTC.

This clone has just a few counts. For the CDR3, the DNA is TGTGCCAGCAGTGAAGCACACAACTATGGCTACACCTTC. It encodes CASSEAHNYGYTF. The chain carries TRBV2 and TRBJ1-2; D unresolved. Germline V gene lookup returns CDR1 SNHLY and CDR2 FYNNEI. The CDR3 runs to 13 residues. V lost 0 bases to trimming and J lost 2 bases, with 4 bases between them.

The rearrangement uses TRBV28 and TRBJ2-2; D may be TRBD1 (7 bases). V shed 6 bases and J shed 5 bases, with 13 bases lying between them. CDR1 is MDHEN and CDR2 is SYDVKM in the germline V gene. The CDR3 covers 14 residues. The CDR3 spells CASRQGRRTGELFF. The CDR3 DNA sequence: TGTGCCAGCAGACAGGGGAGGCGGACCGGGGAGCTGTTTTTT.

The chain links TRBV6-1 to TRBJ2-2; 7 nucleotides line up with TRBD1. CDR3 length: 15 residues. V was clipped by 7 bases and J by 6 bases; unmatched bases: 11. CDR1 and CDR2 from the germline V gene are MNHNS and SASEGT. The CDR3 loop reads CASKGEGGESGELFF. In DNA, the CDR3 is TGTGCCAGCAAAGGTGAAGGGGGCGAGTCCGGGGAGCTGTTTTTT.

The V and J genes are TRBV2 and TRBJ2-5, with 8 bases aligning to TRBD1. CDR3 length equals 14 residues. The ends lost 6 bases at V and 5 bases at J; junction bases unmatched: 8. Germline V CDR1 and CDR2: SNHLY, FYNNEI. This chain's CDR3 is CASSTDRGQETQYF. The CDR3 bases are TGTGCCAGCAGCACTGACAGGGGTCAGGAGACCCAGTACTTC.

J is TRBJ2-3 and V is TRBV6-1; 7 nucleotides align to TRBD1. The CDR3 is made up of 15 amino acids. Germline-derived CDR1 and CDR2 are MNHNS and SASEGT. Losses at the gene ends were 4 bases for V and 9 bases for J; bases not matched to a gene: 13. CDR3 in amino acids: CASSVQTGNSPTQYF. CDR3 DNA sequence: TGTGCCAGCAGTGTGCAGACAGGGAATTCACCCACGCAGTATTTT.

The V call is TRBV28, the J call TRBJ1-5; D might be TRBD1 (6 bases). Germline V gene sequence: CDR1 MDHEN, CDR2 SYDVKM. With 2 bases removed from V and 1 base from J, the gap between germline ends came to 12 bases. The length of the CDR3 is 16 residues. CDR3 in amino acids: CASSLQGSRSNQPQHF. The CDR3, as DNA: TGTGCCAGCAGTTTACAGGGGTCTCGAAGCAATCAGCCCCAGCATTTT.

The chain joins TRBV27 to TRBJ2-5; TRBD2 matches 8 bases. The end of the DNA is better explained by TRBJ2-7, so the J call may be wrong. Germline V gene sequence: CDR1 MNHEY, CDR2 SMNVEV (reference sequence). CDR3 length equals 15 residues. The CDR3 loop reads CASSIDRGGPYEQYF. DNA for the CDR3: TGTGCCAGCAGTATAGATCGCGGGGGGCCGTACGAGCAGTACTTC.

The chain couples TRBV6-6 to TRBJ1-4, with a weak D call TRBD1 (5 bases). The CDR3 spans 14 residues. V was cut by 6 bases and J by 0 bases, with 8 bases left in between. The germline V gene encodes CDR1 MNHNY and CDR2 SVGAGI (reference sequence). The chain's CDR3 is CASRQVATNEKLFF. CDR3 sequence (DNA): TGTGCCAGCAGACAGGTTGCAACTAATGAAAAACTGTTTTTT.

The CDR3 nucleotides read TGTGCCAGCAGCCAAGCGACAGGGGCTCCAACCTACGAGCAGTACTTC. This gives the protein CASSQATGAPTYEQYF. The chain employs TRBV16 and TRBJ2-7; 8 positions match TRBD1. CDR3 length equals 16 residues. Germline V gene lookup returns CDR1 KGHSY and CDR2 FQNENV. J lost 2 bases, V lost 2 bases, and 8 bases had no gene match.

This clone was detected only once. J is TRBJ1-5 and V is TRBV2; no clear D gene. The CDR3 extends over 14 amino acids. Trimming left V 6 bases short and J 2 bases short, with 11 bases between. Germline V CDR1 and CDR2: SNHLY, FYNNEI. The CDR3 sequence: CASSFQEGNQPQHF. For the CDR3, the DNA is TGTGCCAGCAGCTTCCAGGAAGGCAATCAGCCCCAGCATTTT.

The chain links TRBV28 to TRBJ1-2, with 7 bases lining up with TRBD1. The CDR3 is made up of 16 amino acids. V was clipped by 5 bases and J by 8 bases; unmatched bases: 17. Germline V CDR1 and CDR2: MDHEN, SYDVKM. The CDR3 nucleotides read TGTGCCAGCAGTCGGAAGAGGGGGCTCGGGCCGGGCGGCTACACCTTC. Amino acids: CASSRKRGLGPGGYTF.

V and J are TRBV19 and TRBJ2-7; D not certain. This CDR3 comprises 13 residues. In germline, CDR1 is LNHDA, CDR2 SQIVND (reference sequence). V shed 5 bases and J shed 3 bases, with 11 bases lying between them. The CDR3 DNA follows: TGTGCCAGTAGTGTCCGGATACTCTACGAGCAGTACTTC. Translation: CASSVRILYEQYF.

Worth noting for this clone: Distinct nucleotide sequences in the sample also encode this CDR3. This chain links TRBV6-1 with TRBJ2-7; TRBD2 might be the D (6 bases). Germline assignment: CDR1 MNHNS and CDR2 SASEGT. V was pared by 6 bases and J by 0 bases, with 12 bases between. The CDR3 spans 14 residues. CDR3 sequence: CASRRDFSSYEQYF. In DNA form, the CDR3 reads TGTGCCAGCAGAAGGGACTTCTCCTCCTACGAGCAGTACTTC.

The chain uses TRBV6-4 and TRBJ2-1; TRBD2 matches at 11 bases. The CDR3 extends over 14 amino acids. The trim removed 9 bases at V and 6 bases at J, leaving 7 bases unmatched. Germline assignment: CDR1 MRHNA and CDR2 SNTAGT. The CDR3 DNA reads TGTGCCAGGTTCGGGACTAGCGGCCCCAATGAGCAGTTCTTC. Protein sequence: CARFGTSGPNEQFF.